Each of the 10 T cell receptor beta chains below was sequenced from the same sample in a study of CD8 T cells in ankylosing spondylitis. TCRdb ran MiXCR on the 5' RACE reads and lists one entry per CDR3 protein. This sample has tens of thousands of distinct CDR3 sequences; more than 5.5% occur once, and the top ten carry about 4.6%. Sequencing input: synovial fluid, either unsorted or a sorted T cell fraction (not recorded which). These TCRs come from a male donor with ankylosing spondylitis.

This clonotype was observed at least ten times. The J gene is TRBJ2-1, the V gene TRBV28, with 12 bases lining up with TRBD2. CDR1 is MDHEN and CDR2 is SYDVKM in the germline V gene. The junction had 7 bases not matched to a gene; V was cut back by 6 bases and J by 4 bases. This CDR3 region has 16 residues. The CDR3 coding sequence is TGTGCCAGCAGACCTCAACTAGCGGGGGGTTACAATGAGCAGTTCTTC. Translation gives CASRPQLAGGYNEQFF.

At least ten counts were recorded for this clonotype. The chain combines TRBV12-3 or TRBV12-4 with TRBJ2-1; 9 bases line up with TRBD1. V lost 3 bases and J lost 9; bases outside the gene matches: 6. The CDR3 contains 14 residues. DNA of the CDR3: TGTGCCAGCAGTTTTGGGACAGGGATAGGTGAGCAGTTCTTC. This translates into CASSFGTGIGEQFF.

This clonotype was seen ten or more times. The chain recombines TRBV5-1 with TRBJ2-1; D uncertain. The CDR3 loop spans 15 amino acids. The germline V gene has CDR1 SGHRS and CDR2 YFSETQ. V was trimmed by 4 bases and J by 0 bases, leaving 11 bases between them. The CDR3 reads CASSPDPNSYNEQFF. The CDR3, as DNA: TGCGCCAGCAGCCCTGACCCCAACTCCTACAATGAGCAGTTCTTC.

This clonotype was counted at least ten times. The chain is built from TRBV20-1 and TRBJ1-3; no firm D call. The CDR3 runs 13 residues. Trimming removed 6 bases from V and 3 bases from J, with 12 bases in between. Germline CDR1 is DFQATT and CDR2 is SNEGSKA (reference sequence). CDR3 sequence (DNA): TGCAGTGCCAGCGGTCTCGGTGGAAACACCATATATTTT. Residues: CSASGLGGNTIYF.

This clonotype was counted many times. The chain employs TRBV2 and TRBJ1-1; 10 positions agree with TRBD1. Looked up from germline, CDR1 is SNHLY and CDR2 is FYNNEI. Losses at the gene ends were 7 bases for V and 3 bases for J; bases not matched to a gene: 5. CDR3 length: 14 amino acids. CDR3 nucleotide sequence: TGTGCCAGCACCCGGGACAGGGGTTACACTGAAGCTTTCTTT. Its translation: CASTRDRGYTEAFF.

This clonotype has more than one count but fewer than ten. The chain is built from TRBV28 and TRBJ1-1; D is ambiguous. CDR1 and CDR2 from the germline V gene are MDHEN and SYDVKM. CDR3 size: 13 residues. The ends were cut back, 5 bases at V and 1 base at J, with 8 bases in the middle. The CDR3 bases are TGTGCCAGCAGTACCGGGTGGAACACTGAAGCTTTCTTT. Its protein is CASSTGWNTEAFF.

This clonotype has ten or more counts. The gene calls are TRBV9 and TRBJ2-2; D possibly corresponds to TRBD1 (6 bases). CDR1 is SGDLS, CDR2 YYNGEE, per germline. V lost 0 bases, J lost 7 bases, and 16 bases lay in between. The CDR3 is made up of 16 amino acids. The CDR3 DNA follows: TGTGCCAGCAGCGTAGCATCGGGACACGGCCTCGGGGAGCTGTTTTTT. Its protein product is CASSVASGHGLGELFF.

This clonotype was detected ten times or more. The junction differs from germline at one of its ends, possibly a read error. The chain joins TRBV20-1 to TRBJ2-1; weak D call: TRBD2 (6 bases). The CDR3 loop spans 11 amino acids. Germline V lookup: CDR1 DFQATT, CDR2 SNEGSKA (reference sequence). The CDR3 DNA follows: TGCAGTGCTAACTTTGGGACTCAAAAGTACTTC. It specifies CSANFGTQKYF.

The chain uses TRBV15 and TRBJ1-2; possibly TRBD1 for D (5 bases). Germline V gene data show CDR1 as LNHNV and CDR2 as YYDKDF (reference sequence). The CDR3 is 14 residues long. The V end was cut by 1 base, the J end by 4 bases, with 10 bases between. CDR3 region: CATSRVRTTYGYTF. CDR3 in DNA: TGTGCCACCAGCAGAGTGCGGACAACCTATGGCTACACCTTC.

This clonotype was counted ten times or more. The gene calls are TRBV4-2 and TRBJ2-1; 12 bases are a match to TRBD1. Germline CDR1 LGHNA, CDR2 YNFKEQ. V lost 4 bases, J lost 9 bases, and 22 bases stayed unmatched. This CDR3 contains 20 residues. The CDR3 bases are TGTGCCAGCAGCCGCCCCGGGACAGGGGGCCTAGCGGGAGTAGTTTTTGAGCAGTTCTTC. Translating it yields CASSRPGTGGLAGVVFEQFF.